These 27 T cell receptor beta chains originate from one sample sequenced in a study of shared clonotypes between healthy human individuals. Only in-frame clones appear in the TCRdb table, and some are missing; sequencing was by immunoSEQ multiplex PCR. The table records a few hundred thousand clones, around 95% of them present only once. Terminally differentiated effector memory CD45RA+ cells were excluded from the naive CD8 cells, which were CD45RO-negative and positively selected for CCR7. The sample comprised naive CD8+ T cells sorted from blood. The receptors come from a woman between 25 and 40 years old in good health.

The CDR3 nucleotides read TGTGCCAGCAGTGGTCTAGGAGGAGGGGAGACCCAGTACTTC. Translation gives CASSGLGGGETQYF. The V call is TRBV2, the J call TRBJ2-5, with D perhaps matching TRBD2 (6 bases). The V gene lost 4 bases and the J gene lost 5 bases, with 14 bases spanning the gap. This CDR3 contains 14 residues. The germline V gene encodes CDR1 SNHLY and CDR2 FYNNEI.

The V and J genes are TRBV2 and TRBJ2-1, with a possible D match to TRBD1 (6 bases). V was shortened by 8 bases and J by 2 bases, with 13 bases between the two germline ends. The CDR3 has 14 amino acids. Germline V CDR1 and CDR2: SNHLY, FYNNEI. The CDR3 nucleotides are TGTGCCAGCCCAGGGACAAACGCCTACAATGAGCAGTTCTTC. Its protein product is CASPGTNAYNEQFF.

This clone was recorded a few times. The rearrangement uses TRBV7-9 and TRBJ1-1; D not certain. This CDR3 has 12 residues. V was shortened by 6 bases and J by 6 bases, with 11 bases between the two germline ends. Looked up from germline, CDR1 is SEHNR and CDR2 is FQNEAQ (reference sequence). CDR3 sequence reads: CASRDLESEAFF. CDR3 DNA: TGTGCCAGCAGGGACCTCGAGTCTGAAGCTTTCTTT.

The chain links TRBV4-1 to TRBJ2-5; tentatively, D is TRBD2 (6 bases). Trimming took off 2 bases at V and 0 bases at J, with 13 bases between the two ends. The CDR3 is 16 amino acids. Per the germline V gene, CDR1 is MGHRA and CDR2 is YSYEKL. As DNA, the CDR3 is TGCGCCAGCAGCCAATGGGCTAGCGCGTACCAAGAGACCCAGTACTTC. Encoded protein: CASSQWASAYQETQYF.

J is TRBJ2-7 and V is TRBV7-9; D gene ambiguous. V dropped 3 bases and J dropped 2 bases, with 8 bases sitting between them. CDR1 is SEHNR and CDR2 is FQNEAQ in the germline V gene (reference sequence). The CDR3 length is 13 residues. CDR3 protein: CASSFSSTYEQYF. DNA of the CDR3: TGTGCCAGCAGCTTTAGTAGCACCTACGAGCAGTACTTC.

The V gene is TRBV11-2, the J gene TRBJ2-7, with a possible D match to TRBD2 (5 bases). This CDR3 contains 14 residues. V was cut by 0 bases and J by 2 bases, with 8 bases left in between. Per the germline V gene, CDR1 is SGHAT and CDR2 is FQNNGV. DNA for the CDR3: TGTGCCAGCAGCTTAGATGAGGGAACCTACGAGCAGTACTTC. Translation: CASSLDEGTYEQYF. Variable domain in full (rest from reference TRBV11-2 and TRBJ2-7): EAGVAQSPRYKIIEKRQSVAFWCNPISGHATLYWYQQILGQGPKLLIQFQNNGVVDDSQLPKDRFSAERLKGVDSTLKIQPAKLEDSAVYLCASSLDEGTYEQYFGPGTRLTVT.

This clone was detected only once. The chain joins TRBV9 to TRBJ1-2; D remains unclear. This CDR3 contains 14 residues. Germline V CDR1 and CDR2: SGDLS, YYNGEE. V lost 0 bases and J lost 4, with 10 bases in between. CDR3 sequence reads: CASSVVGSGYGYTF. CDR3 sequence (DNA): TGTGCCAGCAGCGTAGTGGGGAGCGGCTATGGCTACACCTTC.

Concerning this clone: The same CDR3 also results from other DNA sequences found in this sample. J is TRBJ2-7 and V is TRBV11-2; D might be TRBD1 (6 bases). From germline, CDR1 is SGHAT and CDR2 FQNNGV. This CDR3 contains 14 residues. The ends were cut back, 1 base at V and 0 bases at J, with 7 bases in the middle. The CDR3 sequence: CASSLVDSSYEQYF. CDR3 coding DNA: TGTGCCAGCAGCTTAGTGGACAGCTCCTACGAGCAGTACTTC.

A note on this clone: The sample holds other DNA sequences that translate to the same CDR3. The chain joins TRBV28 to TRBJ2-7; D possibly corresponds to TRBD1 (5 bases). Germline V gene data show CDR1 as MDHEN and CDR2 as SYDVKM. Trimming pared 8 bases from V and 4 bases from J, leaving 18 bases between. This CDR3 is built from 14 residues. The CDR3 DNA sequence: TGTGCCAGCGGTTCAAGGAAAGGGGCATACGAGCAGTACTTC. Translated, it gives CASGSRKGAYEQYF.

This chain uses TRBV6-1 with TRBJ1-1; D not resolved. Germline V gene sequence: CDR1 MNHNS, CDR2 SASEGT. The CDR3 runs 13 residues. Trimming removed 10 bases at V and 0 bases at J, with 12 bases between. CDR3 protein: CAILDLVNTEAFF. In DNA form, the CDR3 reads TGTGCCATCTTAGACCTAGTGAACACTGAAGCTTTCTTT.

V usage is TRBV14 and J usage is TRBJ1-3; weak D call: TRBD1 (6 bases). The germline V gene encodes CDR1 SGHDN and CDR2 FVKESK. CDR3 length equals 18 residues. Trimming stripped 5 bases from V and 2 bases from J, with 22 bases between. The CDR3, as DNA: TGTGCCAGCAGCTCCCGTAGGGGGGCTTTCCTCACTGGAAACACCATATATTTT. This sequence encodes CASSSRRGAFLTGNTIYF.

The J gene is TRBJ2-1, the V gene TRBV28; 10 nucleotides align to TRBD2. Germline assignment: CDR1 MDHEN and CDR2 SYDVKM. The V segment lost 7 bases and the J segment 6 bases; nucleotides outside the gene matches: 9. The CDR3 is 15 amino acids. In nucleotides, the CDR3 is TGTGCCAGCACCTTCGGGACTAGCGCGGGCAATGAGCAGTTCTTC. Protein sequence: CASTFGTSAGNEQFF. Filled out from reference TRBV28 and TRBJ2-1, the complete variable domain reads DVKVTQSSRYLVKRTGEKVFLECVQDMDHENMFWYRQDPGLGLRLIYFSYDVKMKEKGDIPEGYSVSREKKERFSLILESASTNQTSMYLCASTFGTSAGNEQFFGPGTRLTVL.

This clone has just one count. The V call is TRBV30, the J call TRBJ1-4; D ambiguous. V shed 0 bases and J shed 5 bases, with 10 bases lying between them. Germline V gives CDR1 GTSNPN, CDR2 SVGIG (reference sequence). CDR3 length equals 14 residues. The CDR3 DNA sequence: TGTGCCTGGAGTGTCGGTCCTGGAAATGAAAAACTGTTTTTT. It is translated as CAWSVGPGNEKLFF.

A single count supports this clone. The chain combines TRBV29-1 with TRBJ2-6; no definite D call. The germline V and J ends were trimmed by 6 bases and 0 bases, with 6 bases remaining between them. This CDR3 region has 13 residues. In germline, CDR1 is SQVTM, CDR2 ANQGSEA. CDR3 coding DNA: TGCAGCGTAGTATTCTCTGGGGCCAACGTCCTGACTTTC. It is translated as CSVVFSGANVLTF.

This chain uses TRBV6-1 with TRBJ1-5; D uncertain. Per the germline V gene, CDR1 is MNHNS and CDR2 is SASEGT. The V end lost 1 base, the J end lost 0 bases, and 10 bases lay between the germline ends. The CDR3 has 16 amino acids. The CDR3 reads CASSEVGGVSNQPQHF. CDR3 bases: TGTGCCAGCAGTGAAGTAGGAGGAGTTAGCAATCAGCCCCAGCATTTT.

Points on this clone: An end of the junction differs from the germline gene, which may be a read error. The V and J genes are TRBV25-1 and TRBJ1-4; weak D call: TRBD1 (5 bases). The germline CDR1 and CDR2 sequences are MGHDK and SYGVNS. The CDR3 contains 12 residues. CDR3 in DNA: TGTGCCAGCAGTGAATATAGGGGACCGAGGATTTTT. This encodes CASSEYRGPRIF.

This sequence joins TRBV27 and TRBJ1-5, with 7 bases lining up with TRBD1. V lost 4 bases, J lost 2 bases, and 8 bases stayed unmatched. Germline V lookup: CDR1 MNHEY, CDR2 SMNVEV (reference sequence). This CDR3 region has 16 residues. The CDR3 DNA reads as TGTGCCAGCAGTTCACGAACAGGGGTGGGCAATCAGCCCCAGCATTTT. The encoded protein is CASSSRTGVGNQPQHF.

The chain joins TRBV19 to TRBJ1-1; the match to TRBD1 covers 7 bases. CDR3 length: 13 residues. CDR1 and CDR2 (germline): LNHDA, SQIVND (reference sequence). Losses at the gene ends were 7 bases for V and 4 bases for J; bases not matched to a gene: 6. The CDR3 sequence: CASKPGQLTEAFF. CDR3 DNA: TGTGCCAGTAAACCGGGACAGCTCACTGAAGCTTTCTTT.

V gene TRBV4-2 combines with J gene TRBJ2-5; 7 bases line up with TRBD1. This CDR3 is built from 15 residues. Per the germline V gene, CDR1 is LGHNA and CDR2 is YNFKEQ. Trimming took 1 base from V and 0 from J; bases not matched to a gene: 2. CDR3 DNA sequence: TGTGCCAGCAGCCAAGCGACAGGGAACCAAGAGACCCAGTACTTC. It specifies CASSQATGNQETQYF.

This chain uses TRBV27 with TRBJ2-2, with TRBD2 matching 7 bases. The CDR3 length is 16 residues. J gave up 9 bases and V 3 bases, and 13 bases lay outside the gene matches. Germline-derived CDR1 and CDR2 are MNHEY and SMNVEV (reference sequence). CDR3 region: CASSFMREPRPRELFF. Written as DNA, the CDR3 is TGTGCCAGCAGTTTTATGCGGGAGCCGCGTCCCCGGGAGCTGTTTTTT.

The chain combines TRBV19 with TRBJ1-1; D ambiguous. Germline CDR1 reads LNHDA; CDR2 reads SQIVND (reference sequence). V was cut by 5 bases and J by 4 bases, with 14 bases left in between. CDR3 length: 14 residues. The CDR3 loop is CASSLSAWGTEAFF. CDR3 bases: TGTGCCAGTAGTCTTTCCGCCTGGGGCACTGAAGCTTTCTTT. The entire variable domain, with the rest obtained from reference TRBV19 and TRBJ1-1, is as follows: DGGITQSPKYLFRKEGQNVTLSCEQNLNHDAMYWYRQDPGQGLRLIYYSQIVNDFQKGDIAEGYSVSREKKESFPLTVTSAQKNPTAFYLCASSLSAWGTEAFFGQGTRLTVV.

V gene TRBV7-2 combines with J gene TRBJ2-7, with D perhaps matching TRBD1 (5 bases). The germline CDR1 and CDR2 sequences are SGHTA and FQGNSA. V shed 2 bases and J shed 5 bases, with 16 bases lying between them. This CDR3 spans 15 amino acids. The CDR3 sequence is CASSLSEWGLNEQYF. The CDR3 DNA reads TGTGCCAGCAGCTTAAGTGAATGGGGCCTAAACGAGCAGTACTTC.

V and J are TRBV15 and TRBJ1-5, with D unresolved. V dropped 0 bases and J dropped 1 base, with 10 bases sitting between them. The CDR3 runs 16 residues. The germline V gene encodes CDR1 LNHNV and CDR2 YYDKDF (reference sequence). The CDR3: CATSREVAASNQPQHF. CDR3 nucleotides: TGTGCCACCAGCAGAGAGGTCGCTGCAAGCAATCAGCCCCAGCATTTT.

The chain joins TRBV6-5 to TRBJ2-5; a possible D gene is TRBD2 (5 bases). The J call may be faulty, since TRBJ2-7 better matches the DNA end. Germline V gene sequence: CDR1 MNHEY, CDR2 SVGAGI. CDR3 length: 14 amino acids. The CDR3 bases are TGTGCCAGCAAGTTCGCGGGTACCGTCCACGAGCAGTACTTC. Amino acid sequence: CASKFAGTVHEQYF.

V and J are TRBV6-5 and TRBJ1-1; D is ambiguous. Per the germline V gene, CDR1 is MNHEY and CDR2 is SVGAGI. This CDR3 spans 14 amino acids. With 8 bases removed from V and 1 base from J, the gap between germline ends came to 14 bases. This CDR3 reads CASGEDPRNTEAFF. For the CDR3, the DNA is TGTGCCAGCGGTGAAGATCCACGGAACACTGAAGCTTTCTTT.

The rearrangement links TRBV27 to TRBJ1-5; 10 bases map to TRBD1. Looked up from germline, CDR1 is MNHEY and CDR2 is SMNVEV (reference sequence). The CDR3 has 16 amino acids. J lost 4 bases, V lost 10 bases, and 13 bases had no gene match. The CDR3 loop reads CANSLNRDRGNQPQHF. The CDR3 DNA reads TGTGCCAACAGCTTAAACCGGGACAGGGGAAATCAGCCCCAGCATTTT.

The chain carries TRBV4-1 and TRBJ1-4, with TRBD1 as a possible D gene (6 bases). The V end lost 4 bases, the J end lost 8 bases, and 23 bases lay between the germline ends. Germline CDR1 is MGHRA and CDR2 is YSYEKL. The CDR3 loop spans 17 amino acids. The CDR3, as DNA: TGCGCCAGCAGCCCTACTCAACAGGGATCAAGATTGGAAAAACTGTTTTTT. This encodes CASSPTQQGSRLEKLFF.